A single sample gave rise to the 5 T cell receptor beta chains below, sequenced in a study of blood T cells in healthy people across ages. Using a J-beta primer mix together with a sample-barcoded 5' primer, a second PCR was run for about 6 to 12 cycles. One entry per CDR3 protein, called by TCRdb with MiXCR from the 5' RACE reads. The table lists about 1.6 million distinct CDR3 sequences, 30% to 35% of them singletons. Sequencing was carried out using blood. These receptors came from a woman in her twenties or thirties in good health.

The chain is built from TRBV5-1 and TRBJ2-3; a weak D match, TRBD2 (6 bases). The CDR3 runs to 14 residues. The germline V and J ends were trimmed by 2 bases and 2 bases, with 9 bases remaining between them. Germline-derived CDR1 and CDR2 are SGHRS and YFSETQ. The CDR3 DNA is TGCGCCAGCAGCTTTTCTAGCGCCACAGATACGCAGTATTTT. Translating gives CASSFSSATDTQYF.

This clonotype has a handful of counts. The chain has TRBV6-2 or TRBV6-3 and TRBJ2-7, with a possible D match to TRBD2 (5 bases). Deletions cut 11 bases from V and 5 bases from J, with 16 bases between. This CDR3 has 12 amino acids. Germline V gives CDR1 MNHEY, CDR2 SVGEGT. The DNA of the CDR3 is TGTGCCGGCCAAGACCCGGAGGACGAGCAGTACTTC. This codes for CAGQDPEDEQYF.

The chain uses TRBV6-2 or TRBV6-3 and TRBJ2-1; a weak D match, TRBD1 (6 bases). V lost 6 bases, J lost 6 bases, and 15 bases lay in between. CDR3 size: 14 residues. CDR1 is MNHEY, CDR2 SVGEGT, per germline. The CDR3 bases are TGTGCCAGCAGCTTTGGGGGCCAAATCAATGAGCAGTTCTTC. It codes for CASSFGGQINEQFF.

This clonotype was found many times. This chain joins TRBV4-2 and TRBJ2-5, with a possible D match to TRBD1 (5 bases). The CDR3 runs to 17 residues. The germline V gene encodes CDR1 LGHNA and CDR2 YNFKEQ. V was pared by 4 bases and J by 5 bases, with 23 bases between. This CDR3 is CASSPSNQQGSGETQYF. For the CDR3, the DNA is TGTGCCAGCAGCCCCTCCAATCAGCAGGGTTCAGGGGAGACCCAGTACTTC.

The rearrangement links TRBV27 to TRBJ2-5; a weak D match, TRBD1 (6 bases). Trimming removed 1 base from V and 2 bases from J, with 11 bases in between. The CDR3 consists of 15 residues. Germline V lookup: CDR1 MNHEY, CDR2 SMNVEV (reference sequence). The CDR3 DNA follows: TGTGCCAGCAGTTTATTGGGGGACACTCAAGAGACCCAGTACTTC. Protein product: CASSLLGDTQETQYF.